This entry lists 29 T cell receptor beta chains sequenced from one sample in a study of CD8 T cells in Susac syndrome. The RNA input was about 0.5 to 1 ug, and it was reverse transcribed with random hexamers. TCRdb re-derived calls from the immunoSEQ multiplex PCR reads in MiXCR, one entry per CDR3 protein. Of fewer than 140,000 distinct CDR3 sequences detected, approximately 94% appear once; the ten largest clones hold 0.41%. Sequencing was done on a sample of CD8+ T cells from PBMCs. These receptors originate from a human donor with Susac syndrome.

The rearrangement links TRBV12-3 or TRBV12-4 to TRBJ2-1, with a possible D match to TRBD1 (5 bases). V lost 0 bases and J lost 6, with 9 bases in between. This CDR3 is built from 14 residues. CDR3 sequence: CASSLAGPRNEQFF. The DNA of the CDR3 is TGTGCCAGCAGTTTAGCGGGGCCTCGCAATGAGCAGTTCTTC.

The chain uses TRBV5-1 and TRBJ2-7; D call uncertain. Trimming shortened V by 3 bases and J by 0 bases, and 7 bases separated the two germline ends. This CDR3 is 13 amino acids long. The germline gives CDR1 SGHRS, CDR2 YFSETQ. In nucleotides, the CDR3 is TGCGCCAGCAGCTCCTCTAGCTCCTACGAGCAGTACTTC. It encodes CASSSSSSYEQYF. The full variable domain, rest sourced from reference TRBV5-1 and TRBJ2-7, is KAGVTQTPRYLIKTRGQQVTLSCSPISGHRSVSWYQQTPGQGLQFLFEYFSETQRNKGNFPGRFSGRQFSNSRSEMNVSTLELGDSALYLCASSSSSSYEQYFGPGTRLTVT.

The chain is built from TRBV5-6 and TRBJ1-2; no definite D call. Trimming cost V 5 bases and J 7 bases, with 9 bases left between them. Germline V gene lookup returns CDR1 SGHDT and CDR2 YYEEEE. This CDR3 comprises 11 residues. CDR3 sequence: CASSKGGGYTF. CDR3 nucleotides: TGTGCCAGCAGTAAGGGTGGTGGCTACACCTTC.

CDR3 protein: CASSTIAGSMKTQYF. The CDR3, as DNA: TGTGCCAGCAGCACGATAGCGGGGTCGATGAAGACCCAGTACTTC. The chain recombines TRBV3-1 with TRBJ2-5; 8 bases align to TRBD2. V shed 5 bases, J shed 6 bases, and the junction held 11 bases outside the gene matches. This CDR3 spans 15 amino acids. CDR1 and CDR2 (germline): LGHDT, YNNKEL (reference sequence).

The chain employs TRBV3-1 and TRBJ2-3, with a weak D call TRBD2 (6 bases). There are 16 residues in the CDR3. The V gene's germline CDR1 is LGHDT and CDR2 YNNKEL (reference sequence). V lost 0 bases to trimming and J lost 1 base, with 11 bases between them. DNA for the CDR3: TGTGCCAGCAGCCAAGATCAGTGGGGGGGCACAGATACGCAGTATTTT. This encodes CASSQDQWGGTDTQYF.

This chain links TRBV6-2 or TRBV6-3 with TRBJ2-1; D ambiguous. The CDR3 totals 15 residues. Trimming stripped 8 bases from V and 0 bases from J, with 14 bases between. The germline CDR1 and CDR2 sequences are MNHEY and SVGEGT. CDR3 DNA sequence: TGTGCCAGCGCACGGGCGGTTCACTCCTACAATGAGCAGTTCTTC. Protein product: CASARAVHSYNEQFF.

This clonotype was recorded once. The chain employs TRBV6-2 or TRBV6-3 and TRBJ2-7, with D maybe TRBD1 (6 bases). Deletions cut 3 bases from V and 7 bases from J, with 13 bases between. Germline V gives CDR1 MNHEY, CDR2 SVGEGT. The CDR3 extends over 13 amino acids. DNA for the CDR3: TGTGCCAGCAGTTATAACAGGGCGAGAGAGCAGTACTTC. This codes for CASSYNRAREQYF.

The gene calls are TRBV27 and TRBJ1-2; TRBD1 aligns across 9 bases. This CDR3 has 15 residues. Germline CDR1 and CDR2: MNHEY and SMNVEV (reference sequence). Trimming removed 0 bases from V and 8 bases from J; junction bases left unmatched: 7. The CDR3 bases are TGTGCCAGCAGTTTATCGAAGACAGGGGGGCGCGGCTACACCTTC. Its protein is CASSLSKTGGRGYTF.

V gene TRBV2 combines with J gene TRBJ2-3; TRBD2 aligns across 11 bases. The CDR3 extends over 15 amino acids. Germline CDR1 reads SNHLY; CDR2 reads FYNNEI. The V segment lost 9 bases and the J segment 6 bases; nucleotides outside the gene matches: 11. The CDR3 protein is CARSQSSGGADTQYF. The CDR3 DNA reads TGTGCCAGGAGTCAGAGTAGCGGGGGGGCGGATACGCAGTATTTT.

CDR3 DNA: TGCGCCAGCAAAGTTGGAGGGGCCGGGAATGAGCAGTTCTTC. Translated: CASKVGGAGNEQFF. V usage is TRBV10-2 and J usage is TRBJ2-1; D is perhaps TRBD2 (6 bases). Germline V gene sequence: CDR1 WSHSY, CDR2 SAAADI. V was clipped by 7 bases and J by 7 bases, with 17 bases between them. CDR3 length: 14 residues.

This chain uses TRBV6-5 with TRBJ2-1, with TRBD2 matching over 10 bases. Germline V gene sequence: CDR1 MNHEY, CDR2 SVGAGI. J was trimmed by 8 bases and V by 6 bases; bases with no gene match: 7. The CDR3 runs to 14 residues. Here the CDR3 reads CASSASGGPDEQFF. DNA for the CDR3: TGTGCCAGCAGCGCTAGCGGGGGTCCGGATGAGCAGTTCTTC.

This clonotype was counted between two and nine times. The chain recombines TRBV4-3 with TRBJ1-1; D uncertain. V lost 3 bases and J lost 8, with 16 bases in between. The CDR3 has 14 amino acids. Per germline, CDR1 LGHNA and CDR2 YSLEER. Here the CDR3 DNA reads TGCGCCAGCAGCCAGGATAGTGTGGAAGGGGAAGCTTTCTTT. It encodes CASSQDSVEGEAFF.

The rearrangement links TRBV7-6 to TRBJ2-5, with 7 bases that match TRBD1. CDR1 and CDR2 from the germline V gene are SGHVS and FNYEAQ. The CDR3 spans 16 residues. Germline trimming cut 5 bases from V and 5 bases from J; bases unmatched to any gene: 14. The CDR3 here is CASSPWERGRRETQYF. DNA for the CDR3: TGTGCCAGCAGCCCCTGGGAAAGGGGGCGTCGGGAGACCCAGTACTTC.

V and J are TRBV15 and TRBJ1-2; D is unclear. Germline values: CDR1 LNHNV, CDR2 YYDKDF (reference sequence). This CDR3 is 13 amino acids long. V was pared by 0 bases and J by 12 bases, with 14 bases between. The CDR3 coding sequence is TGTGCCACCAGCAGAGACCCCACTGGTGCCGACACCTTC. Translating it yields CATSRDPTGADTF. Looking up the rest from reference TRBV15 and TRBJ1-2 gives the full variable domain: DAMVIQNPRYQVTQFGKPVTLSCSQTLNHNVMYWYQQKSSQAPKLLFHYYDKDFNNEADTPDNFQSRRPNTSFCFLDIRSPGLGDTAMYLCATSRDPTGADTFGSGTRLTVV.

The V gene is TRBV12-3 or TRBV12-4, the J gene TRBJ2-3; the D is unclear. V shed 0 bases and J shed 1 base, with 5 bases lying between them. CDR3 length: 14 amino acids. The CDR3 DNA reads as TGTGCCAGCAGTTTAGCCCCCCGCACAGATACGCAGTATTTT. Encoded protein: CASSLAPRTDTQYF.

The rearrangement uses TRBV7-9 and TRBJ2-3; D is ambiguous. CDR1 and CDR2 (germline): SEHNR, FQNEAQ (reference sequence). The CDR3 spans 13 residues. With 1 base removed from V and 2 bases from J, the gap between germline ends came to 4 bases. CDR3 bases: TGTGCCAGCAGCTTAGATGACACAGATACGCAGTATTTT. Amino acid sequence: CASSLDDTDTQYF.

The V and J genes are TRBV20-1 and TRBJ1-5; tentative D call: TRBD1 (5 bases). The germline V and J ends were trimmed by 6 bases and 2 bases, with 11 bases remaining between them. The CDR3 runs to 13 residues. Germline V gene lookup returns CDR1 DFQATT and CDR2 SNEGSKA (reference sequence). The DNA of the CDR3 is TGCAGTGCCCCGGGAGGGGGCAATCAGCCCCAGCATTTT. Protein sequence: CSAPGGGNQPQHF.

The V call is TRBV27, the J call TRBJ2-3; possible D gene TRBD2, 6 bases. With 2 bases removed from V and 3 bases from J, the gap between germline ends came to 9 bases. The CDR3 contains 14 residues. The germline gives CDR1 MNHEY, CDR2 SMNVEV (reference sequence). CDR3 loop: CASSLRRGTDTQYF. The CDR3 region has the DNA TGTGCCAGCAGTTTACGGCGGGGTACAGATACGCAGTATTTT.

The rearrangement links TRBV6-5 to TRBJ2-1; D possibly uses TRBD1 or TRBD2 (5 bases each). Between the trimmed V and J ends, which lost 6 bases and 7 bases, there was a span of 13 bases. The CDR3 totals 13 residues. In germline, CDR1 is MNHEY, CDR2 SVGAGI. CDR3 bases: TGTGCCAGCAGCCCCGGGGCCGGTAATGAGCAGTTCTTC. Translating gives CASSPGAGNEQFF.

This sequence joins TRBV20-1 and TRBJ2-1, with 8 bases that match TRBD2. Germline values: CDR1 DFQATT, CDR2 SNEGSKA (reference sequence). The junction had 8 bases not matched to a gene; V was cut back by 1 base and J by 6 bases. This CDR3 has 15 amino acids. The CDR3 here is CSARAGTGGPNEQFF. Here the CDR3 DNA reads TGCAGTGCTAGAGCAGGAACGGGGGGGCCCAATGAGCAGTTCTTC.

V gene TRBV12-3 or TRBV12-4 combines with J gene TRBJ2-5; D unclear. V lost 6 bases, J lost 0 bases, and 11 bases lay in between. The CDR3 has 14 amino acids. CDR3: CASRPSDNQETQYF. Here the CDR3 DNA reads TGTGCCAGCAGGCCGTCTGACAACCAAGAGACCCAGTACTTC.

The CDR3 bases are TGTGCCAGCAGCCTGACTAGCGGGGTGCTTATTGAGCAGTTCTTC. Protein product: CASSLTSGVLIEQFF. This sequence joins TRBV27 and TRBJ2-1; 11 bases match TRBD2. This CDR3 has 15 amino acids. Germline values: CDR1 MNHEY, CDR2 SMNVEV (reference sequence). V dropped 6 bases and J dropped 9; count of bases not matched to a gene: 10.

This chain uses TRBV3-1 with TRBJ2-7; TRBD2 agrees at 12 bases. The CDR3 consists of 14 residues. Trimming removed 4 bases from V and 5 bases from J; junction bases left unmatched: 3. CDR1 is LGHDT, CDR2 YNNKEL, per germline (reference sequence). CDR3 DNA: TGTGCCAGCAGCCCCCGACTAGCGGGGGACGAGCAGTACTTC. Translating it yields CASSPRLAGDEQYF.

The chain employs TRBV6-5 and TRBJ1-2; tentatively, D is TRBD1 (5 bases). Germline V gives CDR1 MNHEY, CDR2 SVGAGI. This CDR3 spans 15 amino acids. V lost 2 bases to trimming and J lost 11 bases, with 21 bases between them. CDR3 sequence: CASSYDPFGGGGYTF. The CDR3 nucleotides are TGTGCCAGCAGTTACGACCCTTTCGGGGGAGGAGGGTACACCTTC.

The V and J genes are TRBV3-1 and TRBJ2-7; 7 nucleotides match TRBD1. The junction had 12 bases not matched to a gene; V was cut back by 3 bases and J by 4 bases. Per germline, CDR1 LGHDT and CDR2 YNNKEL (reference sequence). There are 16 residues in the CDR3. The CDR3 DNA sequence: TGTGCCAGCAGCCAGCGGACAGGCCTGGACCCTTACGAGCAGTACTTC. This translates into CASSQRTGLDPYEQYF.

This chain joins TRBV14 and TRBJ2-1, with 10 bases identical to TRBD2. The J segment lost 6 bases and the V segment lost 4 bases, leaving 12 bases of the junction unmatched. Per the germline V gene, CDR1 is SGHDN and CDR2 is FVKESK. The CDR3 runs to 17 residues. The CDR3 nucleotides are TGTGCCAGCAGCCGACCGACTAGCGGGTACTTTGCCAATGAGCAGTTCTTC. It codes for CASSRPTSGYFANEQFF.

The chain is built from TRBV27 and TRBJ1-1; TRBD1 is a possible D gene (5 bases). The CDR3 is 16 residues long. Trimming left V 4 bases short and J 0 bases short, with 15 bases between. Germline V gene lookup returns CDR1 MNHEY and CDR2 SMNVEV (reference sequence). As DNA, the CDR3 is TGTGCCAGCAGTTCAGAGCAGGGTCCGGTGAACACTGAAGCTTTCTTT. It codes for CASSSEQGPVNTEAFF.

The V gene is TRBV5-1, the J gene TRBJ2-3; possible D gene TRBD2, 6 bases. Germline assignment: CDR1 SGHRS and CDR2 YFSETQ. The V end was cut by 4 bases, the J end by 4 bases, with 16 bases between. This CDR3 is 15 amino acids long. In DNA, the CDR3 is TGCGCCAGCAGCCCCCGGGACTTCATCCCAGATACGCAGTATTTT. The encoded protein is CASSPRDFIPDTQYF.

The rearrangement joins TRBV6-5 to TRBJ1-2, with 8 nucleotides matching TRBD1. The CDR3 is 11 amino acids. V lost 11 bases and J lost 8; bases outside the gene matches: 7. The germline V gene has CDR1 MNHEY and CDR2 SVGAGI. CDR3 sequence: CAARTGWGYTF. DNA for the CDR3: TGTGCCGCCCGGACAGGGTGGGGCTACACCTTC.